The table lists the clone carrying this T cell receptor beta chain with many counts. This sample is drawn from a study of regulatory T cells in long-lasting Graves disease. Investigators prepared the TCR beta libraries by applying iRepertoire HTBI primers and Arm-PCR of CDR3 regions. Each CDR3 protein gets one entry after TCRdb re-called the multiplex PCR reads with MiXCR. This sample has approximately 460,000 distinct CDR3 sequences, with about 15% found just once. Time point described: newly diagnosed GD, antithyroid drugs for less than 3 months. There was RNA extracted from PBMCs, and the TCR library was made from it. From an endocrinology department in Xi'an, China, came the patients. This same sample was also part of a study on T cells in Graves' hyperthyroidism and ophthalmopathy. As reported in that work: The HTBI primer set drove a first-round RT-PCR of the TCR CDR3.

The sequence came from a woman in her 30s with Graves disease. The sample was peripheral blood mononuclear cells (PBMCs), taken at new diagnosis, from a patient treated with antithyroid drugs.

In DNA form, the CDR3 reads TGTGCCAGCAGTTTCCTAGACAGGGGGCTATACGAGCAGTACTTC. It is translated as CASSFLDRGLYEQYF. The chain is built from TRBV27 and TRBJ2-7; 10 nucleotides line up with TRBD1. With 3 bases clipped from V and 4 bases from J, the junction kept 6 bases outside the gene matches. The CDR3 sequence is 15 residues long. The germline V gene has CDR1 MNHEY and CDR2 SMNVEV (reference sequence).